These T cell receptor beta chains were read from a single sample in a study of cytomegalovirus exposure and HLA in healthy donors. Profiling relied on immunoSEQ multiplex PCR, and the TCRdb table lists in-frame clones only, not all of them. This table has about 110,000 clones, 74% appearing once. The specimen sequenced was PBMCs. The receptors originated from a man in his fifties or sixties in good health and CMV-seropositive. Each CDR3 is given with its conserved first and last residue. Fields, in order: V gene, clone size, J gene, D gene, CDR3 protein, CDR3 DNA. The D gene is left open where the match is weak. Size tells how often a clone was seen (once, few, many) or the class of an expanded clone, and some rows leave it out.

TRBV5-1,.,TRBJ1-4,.,CASSLASATNEKLFF,TGCGCCAGCAGCTTGGCTAGCGCAACTAATGAAAAACTGTTTTTT
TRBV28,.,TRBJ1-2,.,CASNSGGSGYGYTF,TGTGCCAGCAACTCGGGAGGATCCGGCTATGGCTACACCTTC
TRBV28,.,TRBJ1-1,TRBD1,CASSYQGDTEAFF,TGTGCCAGCAGTTATCAGGGGGACACTGAAGCTTTCTTT
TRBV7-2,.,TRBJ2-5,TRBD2,CASSFSRGVQETQYF,TGTGCCAGCAGCTTCTCGCGGGGGGTCCAAGAGACCCAGTACTTC
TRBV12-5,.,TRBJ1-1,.,CASASGGRAEAFF,TGTGCTAGTGCCTCGGGCGGGAGGGCTGAAGCTTTCTTT
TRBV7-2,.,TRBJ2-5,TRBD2,CASSLTSGIGQETQYF,TGTGCCAGCAGCTTAACTAGCGGGATAGGTCAAGAGACCCAGTACTTC
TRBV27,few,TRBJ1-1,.,CASSLFEQGPETEAFF,TGTGCCAGCAGTTTATTCGAGCAGGGGCCGGAGACTGAAGCTTTCTTT
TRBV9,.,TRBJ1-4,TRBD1,CASSAPAGTGAINEKLFF,TGTGCCAGCAGCGCTCCGGCCGGGACAGGCGCTATTAATGAAAAACTGTTTTTT
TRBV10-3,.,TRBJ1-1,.,CAISRQNTEAFF,TGTGCCATCAGCCGACAGAACACTGAAGCTTTCTTT
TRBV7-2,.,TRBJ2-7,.,CASSLERGSSYEQYF,TGTGCCAGCAGCTTAGAAAGGGGGAGCTCCTACGAGCAGTACTTC
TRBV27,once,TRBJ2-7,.,CASSFSVQGRQYF,TGTGCCAGCAGCTTTTCCGTTCAGGGTCGGCAGTACTTC
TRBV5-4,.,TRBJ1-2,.,CASSLDRVSGYTF,TGTGCCAGCAGCTTGGACAGGGTGTCTGGCTACACCTTC
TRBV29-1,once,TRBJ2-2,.,CSVEPSYGELFF,TGCAGCGTTGAACCCTCCTACGGGGAGCTGTTTTTT
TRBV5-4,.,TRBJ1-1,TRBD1,CASSKGQSKSTEAFF,TGTGCCAGCAGCAAGGGACAGTCTAAATCCACTGAAGCTTTCTTT
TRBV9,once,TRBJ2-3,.,CASSVEQGRTDTQYF,TGTGCCAGCAGCGTAGAACAGGGACGCACAGATACGCAGTATTTT
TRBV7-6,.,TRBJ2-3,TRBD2,CASSLTSGGSTDTQYF,TGTGCCAGCAGCTTAACTAGCGGGGGGAGCACAGATACGCAGTATTTT
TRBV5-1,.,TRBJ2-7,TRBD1,CASSSYRGHEQYF,TGCGCCAGCAGCTCTTACAGGGGCCACGAGCAGTACTTC
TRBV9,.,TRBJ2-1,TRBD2,CASSVDAGGNEQFF,TGTGCCAGCAGCGTAGACGCGGGGGGGAATGAGCAGTTCTTC
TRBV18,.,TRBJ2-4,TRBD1,CASSPPGQGKNIQYF,TGTGCCAGCTCACCACCGGGACAGGGGAAAAACATTCAGTACTTC
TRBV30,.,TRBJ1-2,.,CAWSGTGSNYGYTF,TGTGCCTGGAGTGGAACAGGGTCAAACTATGGCTACACCTTC
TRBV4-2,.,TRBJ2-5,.,CASSQDSAGKKETQYF,TGTGCCAGCAGCCAAGATTCGGCAGGGAAGAAGGAGACCCAGTACTTC
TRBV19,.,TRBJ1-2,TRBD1,CASSLPGTVYGYTF,TGTGCCAGTAGCCTACCGGGGACAGTGTATGGCTACACCTTC
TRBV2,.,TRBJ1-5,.,CASSEQGRRIQPQHF,TGTGCCAGCAGTGAACAGGGAAGAAGAATACAGCCCCAGCATTTT
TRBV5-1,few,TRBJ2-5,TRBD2,CASSETSAQETQYF,TGCGCCAGCAGCGAAACTAGCGCCCAAGAGACCCAGTACTTC
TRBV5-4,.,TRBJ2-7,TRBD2,CASSSEPGGSYEQYF,TGTGCCAGCAGCTCTGAACCGGGAGGCTCCTACGAGCAGTACTTC
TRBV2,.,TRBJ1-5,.,CASSDRAQPQHF,TGTGCCAGCAGTGACCGCGCCCAGCCCCAGCATTTT
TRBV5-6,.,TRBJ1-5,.,CASILRGEKSNQPQHF,TGTGCCAGCATCCTCCGGGGGGAAAAAAGCAATCAGCCCCAGCATTTT
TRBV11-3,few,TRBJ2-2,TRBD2,CASSGPGRGTGELFF,TGTGCCAGCAGCGGACCGGGGAGGGGCACCGGGGAGCTGTTTTTT
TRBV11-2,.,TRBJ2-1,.,CASSLTQRSSYNEQFF,TGTGCCAGCAGCCTTACCCAGCGGAGCTCCTACAATGAGCAGTTCTTC
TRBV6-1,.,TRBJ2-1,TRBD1,CASRTGGVRNEQFF,TGTGCCAGCAGGACAGGGGGCGTTAGGAATGAGCAGTTCTTC
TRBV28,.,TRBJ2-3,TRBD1,CASTSEGQGANTQYF,TGTGCCAGCACATCCGAGGGACAGGGGGCAAATACGCAGTATTTT
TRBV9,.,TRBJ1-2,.,CASSVAANYGYTF,TGTGCCAGCAGCGTAGCAGCTAACTATGGCTACACCTTC
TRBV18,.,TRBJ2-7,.,CASSPKPAWSYEQYF,TGTGCCAGCTCACCAAAGCCCGCTTGGTCCTACGAGCAGTACTTC
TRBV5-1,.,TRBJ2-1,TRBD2,CASSLAGGRNEQFF,TGCGCCAGCAGCTTGGCGGGGGGTAGGAATGAGCAGTTCTTC
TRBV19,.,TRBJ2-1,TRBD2,CASSDRSGSNEQFF,TGTGCCAGTAGTGACAGAAGCGGGAGCAATGAGCAGTTCTTC
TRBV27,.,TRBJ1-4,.,CASSLREREKLFF,TGTGCCAGCAGTCTCCGGGAGAGGGAAAAACTGTTTTTT
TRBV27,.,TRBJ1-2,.,CASSPREDYGYTF,TGTGCCAGCAGTCCCCGGGAGGATTATGGCTACACCTTC
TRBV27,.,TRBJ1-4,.,CASSYSHRGATNEKLFF,TGTGCCAGCAGCTATAGCCATAGAGGTGCAACTAATGAAAAACTGTTTTTT
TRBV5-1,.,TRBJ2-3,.,CASSPTIGTFTDTQYF,TGCGCCAGCAGCCCTACGATCGGGACTTTCACAGATACGCAGTATTTT
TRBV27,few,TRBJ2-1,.,CASSFSDGIQFF,TGTGCCAGCAGTTTTTCCGACGGGATACAGTTCTTC
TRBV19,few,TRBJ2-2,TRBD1,CASSVRDRGLGLNTGELFF,TGTGCCAGTAGTGTCCGGGACAGGGGGCTCGGGTTAAACACCGGGGAGCTGTTTTTT